This TCR beta chain originates from a study of CD8+ T cells in alopecia areata. On the study more broadly: Each day, treated patients took oral tofacitinib twice, at 5 to 10 mg per dose.

Study-wide results and caveats: Higher clonality and more expanded CD8+ clones appeared in lesional than normal scalp. Normal skin contains resident alphabeta T cells, and these are also sequenced in scalp samples.

Lesional scalp tissue (obtained by punch biopsy) and peripheral blood were collected from alopecia areata patients. Of note for this clone: The antigen is not known.

Sequencing templates came from extracted RNA that was reverse transcribed into cDNA. Clones were sequenced by immunoSEQ multiplex PCR, and TCRdb holds only the in-frame ones, with some missing. Of about 180,000 clones listed, around 64% are singletons. The receptor was isolated from a human donor with alopecia areata. Material: CD8+ T cells sorted from blood, obtained at week 0.

CDR3 coding DNA: TGCGCCAGCGGGGAGGAGACAGGGGGCACTGAAGCTTTCTTT. Amino acids: CASGEETGGTEAFF. The chain joins TRBV5-1 to TRBJ1-1; TRBD1 aligns across 9 bases. With V trimmed by 7 bases and J by 4 bases, 8 bases remained unmatched. This CDR3 spans 14 amino acids. Germline CDR1 SGHRS, CDR2 YFSETQ.